Shown below are 6 T cell receptor beta chains from a single sample sequenced in a study of vaccination effects on CD4 cells after COVID-19. Their cognate antigens are unknown. The data were produced by immunoSEQ multiplex PCR, yet TCRdb's version contains in-frame clones alone and is incomplete. The data show about 24,000 clones, 65% to 80% seen once. Prior to sequencing, the ViraFEST assay stimulated PBMC with viral peptide pools, which expanded the antigen-specific CD4+ T cells. Scientists isolated CD4+ T cells after an approximately 9-day culture period ended. Negative nucleocapsid antibody tests before and after vaccination confirmed no previous SARS-CoV-2 infection. Sample: CD4+ T cells from PBMCs cultured with HCoV-NL63 spike peptides, taken before COVID-19 vaccination. Receptors were obtained from a human donor who received a COVID-19 vaccine.

The J gene is TRBJ1-2, the V gene TRBV6-5, with D tentatively TRBD1 (6 bases). Germline V gene sequence: CDR1 MNHEY, CDR2 SVGAGI. Trimming removed 6 bases from V and 4 bases from J, with 12 bases in between. The CDR3 is 13 residues long. The CDR3 region is CASRVEGGYGYTF. CDR3 sequence (DNA): TGTGCCAGCAGAGTCGAAGGGGGCTATGGCTACACCTTC.

V gene TRBV11-2 combines with J gene TRBJ2-1; D not certain. CDR3 length: 14 residues. Germline CDR1 and CDR2: SGHAT and FQNNGV. V lost 0 bases to trimming and J lost 14 bases, with 17 bases between them. The CDR3 nucleotides read TGTGCCAGCAGCTTAGATCAAGGAACCCCGAGGAAGTTCTTC. Protein product: CASSLDQGTPRKFF.

This rearrangement joins TRBV5-1 to TRBJ2-1; the D gene could be TRBD1 or TRBD2 (5 bases each). Germline V lookup: CDR1 SGHRS, CDR2 YFSETQ. This CDR3 has 14 amino acids. Trimming shortened V by 0 bases and J by 7 bases, and 11 bases separated the two germline ends. The CDR3: CASSLGDGTNEQFF. The DNA of the CDR3 is TGCGCCAGCAGCTTGGGGGACGGAACGAATGAGCAGTTCTTC.

The rearrangement joins TRBV11-2 to TRBJ2-5, with D perhaps TRBD1 (6 bases). This CDR3 region has 12 residues. The germline V and J ends were trimmed by 2 bases and 5 bases, with 6 bases remaining between them. Per the germline V gene, CDR1 is SGHAT and CDR2 is FQNNGV. The CDR3 DNA reads as TGTGCCAGCAGCTTACAGGGGGAGACCCAGTACTTC. This gives the protein CASSLQGETQYF.

The gene calls are TRBV3-1 (or the pseudogene TRBV3-2) and TRBJ2-5; TRBD1 matches at 7 bases. Germline trimming cut 0 bases from V and 3 bases from J; bases unmatched to any gene: 13. Per the germline V gene, CDR1 is LGHDT and CDR2 is YNNKEL (reference sequence). The CDR3 is 18 residues long. DNA for the CDR3: TGTGCCAGCAGCCAAGATTTTCGGATGGGACAGTCTAAAGAGACCCAGTACTTC. Its translation is CASSQDFRMGQSKETQYF.

The V and J genes are TRBV6-5 and TRBJ2-4; tentatively, D is TRBD1 (5 bases). Germline values: CDR1 MNHEY, CDR2 SVGAGI. This CDR3 spans 15 amino acids. Trimming pared 0 bases from V and 7 bases from J, leaving 13 bases between. CDR3 DNA: TGTGCCAGCAGTTACTCGGGCAGGGCCGGTAACATTCAGTACTTC. This encodes CASSYSGRAGNIQYF.